This entry lists 23 T cell receptor beta chains sequenced from one sample in a study of blood T cell repertoires in COVID-19 (dated by TCRdb to 2018 to 2021). Libraries were constructed by the immunoSEQ multiplex PCR assay. This is the immuneACCESS table as TCRdb keeps it, with only in-frame sequences that have V and J called. A part of the clones is gone; compared with another copy, unresolved V genes explain less than half, and the rest is unexplained. This sample is represented by approximately 200,000 clones; 75% to 90% of them were singletons. About 9% of the sample goes to the ten largest clones. The sample taken for sequencing was PBMCs or T cells enriched from blood (not recorded which). These TCRs come from a man aged 40-55 years who had recovered from COVID-19.

The V call is TRBV11-2, the J call TRBJ2-4, with D perhaps TRBD1 (6 bases). Looked up from germline, CDR1 is SGHAT and CDR2 is FQNNGV. Trimming removed 4 bases at V and 4 bases at J, with 11 bases between. This CDR3 has 14 amino acids. The chain's CDR3 is CASSSLQGKNIQYF. In nucleotides, the CDR3 is TGTGCCAGCAGCTCCTTACAGGGAAAAAACATTCAGTACTTC.

The chain employs TRBV10-3 and TRBJ2-7, with D unclear. CDR1 is ENHRY, CDR2 SYGVKD, per germline. CDR3 length: 11 residues. The V end lost 10 bases, the J end lost 5 bases, and 12 bases lay between the germline ends. The CDR3 loop reads CATTSVNEQYF. The DNA for the CDR3 is TGTGCCACCACCAGTGTCAACGAGCAGTACTTC.

This clone was seen only once. The V and J genes are TRBV28 and TRBJ1-2; D is possibly TRBD1 (6 bases). The CDR3 loop spans 14 amino acids. V lost 3 bases and J lost 5, with 13 bases in between. Germline CDR1 reads MDHEN; CDR2 reads SYDVKM. CDR3 region: CASSFLAQGYGYTF. In DNA, the CDR3 is TGTGCCAGCAGTTTCCTGGCACAGGGTTATGGCTACACCTTC.

The rearrangement uses TRBV5-1 and TRBJ1-2, with 8 nucleotides matching TRBD1. Germline CDR1 reads SGHRS; CDR2 reads YFSETQ. The CDR3 loop spans 15 amino acids. The V and J ends lost 0 bases and 2 bases, in that order; junction bases with no gene match: 3. Here the CDR3 DNA reads TGCGCCAGCAGCTTGGGGGCAGGGGGCAACTATGGCTACACCTTC. This translates into CASSLGAGGNYGYTF.

The chain couples TRBV24-1 to TRBJ1-5; D is undetermined. CDR1 and CDR2 (germline): KGHDR, SFDVKD. The CDR3 is 16 amino acids. V was pared by 5 bases and J by 0 bases, with 13 bases between. DNA for the CDR3: TGTGCCACCAGTGGGGCAGAAAGTTATAGCAATCAGCCCCAGCATTTT. Protein sequence: CATSGAESYSNQPQHF.

The chain has TRBV19 and TRBJ2-7; 10 nucleotides line up with TRBD2. CDR1 and CDR2 (germline): LNHDA, SQIVND (reference sequence). This CDR3 is 16 amino acids long. The junction had 9 bases not matched to a gene; V was cut back by 0 bases and J by 7 bases. The CDR3 DNA reads as TGTGCCAGTAGTATAGATAAACTAGCGGGGTCCTGGGAGCAGTACTTC. Residues: CASSIDKLAGSWEQYF.

The V and J genes are TRBV5-4 and TRBJ1-6; no reliable D call. Trimming pared 0 bases from V and 10 bases from J, leaving 14 bases between. CDR3 length: 15 residues. From germline, CDR1 is SGHNT and CDR2 YYREEE (reference sequence). CDR3 coding DNA: TGTGCCAGCAGCTTGGCCGGGCGGGGTGTCTCACCCCTCCACTTT. Amino acid sequence: CASSLAGRGVSPLHF.

The chain couples TRBV5-4 to TRBJ2-4, with 8 bases fitting TRBD2. CDR3 length: 14 residues. Germline V lookup: CDR1 SGHNT, CDR2 YYREEE (reference sequence). The junction had 14 bases not matched to a gene; V was cut back by 5 bases and J by 13 bases. The CDR3 nucleotides are TGTGCCAGCAGTATAAATACCAACCCGGGAGGGCAGTACTTC. As protein: CASSINTNPGGQYF.

The chain is built from TRBV25-1 and TRBJ1-2; D perhaps matches TRBD1 (6 bases). The CDR3 is 16 amino acids. CDR1 MGHDK and CDR2 SYGVNS come from the germline V gene. With 5 bases removed from V and 1 base from J, the gap between germline ends came to 17 bases. The CDR3 region has the DNA TGTGCCAGCAGTCCCAGGACAGCCCTAAATAACTATGGCTACACCTTC. Its protein product is CASSPRTALNNYGYTF.

This chain's CDR3 is CASQGQFSYEQYF. In DNA, the CDR3 is TGTGCCAGCCAGGGACAGTTCTCCTACGAGCAGTACTTC. This rearrangement joins TRBV18 to TRBJ2-7; 7 bases are a match to TRBD1. CDR1 is KGHSH, CDR2 LQKENI, per germline. The CDR3 covers 13 residues. Trimming cost V 8 bases and J 0 bases; bases outside gene matches: 4.

The chain employs TRBV6-5 and TRBJ2-1; TRBD2 agrees at 8 bases. The CDR3 extends over 13 amino acids. Germline V gene lookup returns CDR1 MNHEY and CDR2 SVGAGI. V dropped 6 bases and J dropped 7; count of bases not matched to a gene: 5. The CDR3 reads CASRTSVLNEQFF. As DNA, the CDR3 is TGTGCCAGCAGGACTAGCGTTTTAAATGAGCAGTTCTTC.

There are a few counts of this clone. This sequence joins TRBV20-1 and TRBJ1-4; 7 nucleotides align to TRBD1. Germline V gene data show CDR1 as DFQATT and CDR2 as SNEGSKA (reference sequence). The CDR3 sequence is 14 residues long. With 4 bases clipped from V and 0 bases from J, the junction kept 2 bases outside the gene matches. The CDR3 DNA reads as TGCAGTGCTACTGACAGGGCAACTAATGAAAAACTGTTTTTT. Encoded protein: CSATDRATNEKLFF.

The chain carries TRBV14 and TRBJ1-4; perhaps TRBD1 as D (6 bases). CDR1 and CDR2 (germline): SGHDN, FVKESK. The CDR3 is made up of 17 amino acids. V lost 8 bases, J lost 2 bases, and 21 bases lay in between. DNA for the CDR3: TGTGCCAGCGTCCCCAGGGGACCGGACGGCACTAATGAAAAACTGTTTTTT. It codes for CASVPRGPDGTNEKLFF.

The rearrangement joins TRBV12-3 or TRBV12-4 to TRBJ1-1; the match to TRBD1 covers 8 bases. Germline trimming cut 7 bases from V and 10 bases from J; bases unmatched to any gene: 8. The CDR3 spans 12 residues. CDR3 DNA sequence: TGTGCCAGCACCCTAAGCGGACAGGGAGCTTTCTTT. This codes for CASTLSGQGAFF.

DNA for the CDR3: TGTGCCAGCAAGCAGGGGGCAGGCACCGGGGAGCTGTTTTTT. The encoded protein is CASKQGAGTGELFF. The chain carries TRBV6-4 and TRBJ2-2; 8 bases fit TRBD1. The CDR3 consists of 14 residues. The ends lost 7 bases at V and 4 bases at J; junction bases unmatched: 5. The V gene's germline CDR1 is MRHNA and CDR2 SNTAGT.

The chain uses TRBV15 and TRBJ1-2, with D possibly matching TRBD1 (5 bases). In germline, CDR1 is LNHNV, CDR2 YYDKDF (reference sequence). The CDR3 loop spans 14 amino acids. The ends were cut back, 0 bases at V and 7 bases at J, with 12 bases in the middle. This chain's CDR3 is CATSREPREVGYTF. CDR3 sequence (DNA): TGTGCCACCAGCAGAGAGCCCAGGGAGGTTGGCTACACCTTC.

V usage is TRBV7-3 and J usage is TRBJ2-3; possibly TRBD2 for D (5 bases). Germline V lookup: CDR1 SGHTA, CDR2 FQGTGA. Trimming pared 5 bases from V and 2 bases from J, leaving 17 bases between. The CDR3 runs 16 residues. Written as DNA, the CDR3 is TGTGCCAGCAGCCCACCCGGGAATCCCTTCACAGATACGCAGTATTTT. It translates to CASSPPGNPFTDTQYF. The variable domain in full, with the rest retrieved from reference TRBV7-3 and TRBJ2-3, is GAGVSQTPSNKVTEKGKYVELRCDPISGHTALYWYRQSLGQGPEFLIYFQGTGAADDSGLPNDRFFAVRPEGSVSTLKIQRTERGDSAVYLCASSPPGNPFTDTQYFGPGTRLTVL.

This chain links TRBV9 with TRBJ1-1; perhaps TRBD1 as D (6 bases). This CDR3 is 14 amino acids long. The V end lost 2 bases, the J end lost 1 base, and 9 bases lay between the germline ends. Germline V CDR1 and CDR2: SGDLS, YYNGEE. CDR3 in DNA: TGTGCCAGCAGCGTTAAACAGGGGAACACTGAAGCTTTCTTT. Its protein is CASSVKQGNTEAFF. Filled out from reference TRBV9 and TRBJ1-1, the complete variable domain reads DSGVTQTPKHLITATGQRVTLRCSPRSGDLSVYWYQQSLDQGLQFLIQYYNGEERAKGNILERFSAQQFPDLHSELNLSSLELGDSALYFCASSVKQGNTEAFFGQGTRLTVV.

The chain links TRBV6-1 to TRBJ2-7, with TRBD1 matching 8 bases. Germline-derived CDR1 and CDR2 are MNHNS and SASEGT. The CDR3 totals 15 residues. After removal of 4 bases from V and 2 bases from J, the junction contained 7 bases not matched to a gene. The CDR3 reads CASSVPTGDPYEQYF. CDR3 nucleotides: TGTGCCAGCAGTGTTCCGACAGGGGATCCCTACGAGCAGTACTTC.

This chain uses TRBV5-1 with TRBJ2-7; 8 bases agree with TRBD1. Losses at the gene ends were 4 bases for V and 3 bases for J; bases not matched to a gene: 12. The CDR3 runs to 16 residues. The germline V gene encodes CDR1 SGHRS and CDR2 YFSETQ. CDR3: CASSPAPTGDSYEQYF. The CDR3 DNA is TGCGCCAGCAGCCCCGCCCCGACAGGGGACAGCTACGAGCAGTACTTC.

This chain links TRBV2 with TRBJ2-3, with 8 nucleotides matching TRBD2. This CDR3 spans 16 amino acids. V was pared by 8 bases and J by 2 bases, with 12 bases of the junction left unmatched. Germline-derived CDR1 and CDR2 are SNHLY and FYNNEI. The CDR3, as DNA: TGTGCCAGCCTCGGCCAGGATAGCGGGGACACAGATACGCAGTATTTT. Translated: CASLGQDSGDTDTQYF.

The rearrangement joins TRBV5-8 to TRBJ1-5; D may be TRBD1 (6 bases). Germline V lookup: CDR1 SGHTS, CDR2 YDEGEE. The V gene lost 4 bases and the J gene lost 7 bases, with 15 bases spanning the gap. The CDR3 is 14 residues long. As DNA, the CDR3 is TGTGCCAGCAGCGTACAGGGATTAGAGCAGCCCCAGCATTTT. Encoded protein: CASSVQGLEQPQHF.

J is TRBJ2-1 and V is TRBV19, with 7 bases fitting TRBD2. This CDR3 comprises 16 residues. Trimming removed 1 base from V and 7 bases from J; junction bases left unmatched: 10. From germline, CDR1 is LNHDA and CDR2 SQIVND (reference sequence). Here the CDR3 reads CASSIVAGLAENEQFF. As DNA, the CDR3 is TGTGCCAGTAGTATAGTAGCGGGTCTAGCGGAAAATGAGCAGTTCTTC.